Listed below are T cell receptor beta chains from one sample, sequenced in a study of regulatory T cells in long-lasting Graves disease. TCRdb ran MiXCR on the multiplex PCR reads and lists one entry per CDR3 protein. This table holds roughly 450,000 distinct CDR3 sequences, around 20% found once. The source material was peripheral blood mononuclear cells (PBMCs), sampled when the disease was refractory, from a patient treated with antithyroid drugs. Source of these receptors: a female donor with Graves disease. The CDR3 runs from the conserved cysteine through the conserved F or W. Fields, in order: CDR3 protein, CDR3 DNA, V gene, clone size, J gene, D gene. The D gene is left open where the match is weak. For some rows the clone size is stated as once, few or many, or as a class when expanded; others skip it.

cdr3_aa: CASSGEWGRGNTEAFF
cdr3_nt: TGTGCCAGCTCGGGCGAATGGGGGAGGGGCAACACTGAAGCTTTCTTT
v_call: TRBV18
clone_size: once
j_call: TRBJ1-1
d_call: -

cdr3_aa: CASSLEGNSPLHF
cdr3_nt: TGCGCCAGCAGCTTGGAGGGGAATTCACCCCTCCACTTT
v_call: TRBV5-1
clone_size: many
j_call: TRBJ1-6
d_call: -

cdr3_aa: CASSEFGGVNTGELFF
cdr3_nt: TGTGCCAGCAGTGAATTTGGGGGGGTGAACACCGGGGAGCTGTTTTTT
v_call: TRBV2
clone_size: many
j_call: TRBJ2-2
d_call: TRBD2

cdr3_aa: CASSDTGWVRAGYTF
cdr3_nt: TGTGCCAGCAGTGACACAGGGTGGGTCAGGGCTGGCTACACCTTC
v_call: TRBV25-1
clone_size: -
j_call: TRBJ1-2
d_call: -

cdr3_aa: CASSQAPMSGELFF
cdr3_nt: TGTGCCAGCAGCCAAGCCCCTATGAGCGGGGAGCTGTTTTTT
v_call: TRBV27
clone_size: -
j_call: TRBJ2-2
d_call: -

cdr3_aa: CATSDTQETQYF
cdr3_nt: TGTGCCACCAGTGACACACAAGAGACCCAGTACTTC
v_call: TRBV24-1
clone_size: many
j_call: TRBJ2-5
d_call: -

cdr3_aa: CASTRIGTSGNYEQYF
cdr3_nt: TGTGCCAGCACCCGGATCGGGACTAGCGGGAACTACGAGCAGTACTTC
v_call: TRBV5-4
clone_size: -
j_call: TRBJ2-7
d_call: TRBD2

cdr3_aa: CASSNIDQLVISTGELFF
cdr3_nt: TGTGCCAGCAGTAACATAGATCAGCTAGTGATTTCCACCGGGGAGCTGTTTTTT
v_call: TRBV6-4
clone_size: -
j_call: TRBJ2-2
d_call: -

cdr3_aa: CASSPPPGHSIDYGYTF
cdr3_nt: TGTGCCAGCAGTCCCCCCCCGGGACATTCGATAGACTATGGCTACACCTTC
v_call: TRBV28
clone_size: many
j_call: TRBJ1-2
d_call: -

cdr3_aa: CASIQREGLGETQYF
cdr3_nt: TGTGCCAGCATCCAGCGGGAGGGCCTGGGGGAGACCCAGTACTTC
v_call: TRBV2
clone_size: many
j_call: TRBJ2-5
d_call: TRBD2

cdr3_aa: CASRTTKGDTGELFF
cdr3_nt: TGTGCCAGCAGGACCACAAAAGGTGACACCGGGGAGCTGTTTTTT
v_call: TRBV7-9
clone_size: -
j_call: TRBJ2-2
d_call: -

cdr3_aa: CASTVGGEKGGYTF
cdr3_nt: TGTGCCAGCACCGTAGGAGGGGAAAAAGGTGGCTACACCTTC
v_call: TRBV28
clone_size: many
j_call: TRBJ1-2
d_call: -

cdr3_aa: CASGFIPGTEMNTEAFF
cdr3_nt: TGTGCTAGTGGTTTCATCCCCGGGACGGAAATGAACACTGAAGCTTTCTTT
v_call: TRBV12-5
clone_size: many
j_call: TRBJ1-1
d_call: -

cdr3_aa: CASSLNGGEKLFF
cdr3_nt: TGTGCCAGCAGTTTAAACGGGGGTGAAAAACTGTTTTTT
v_call: TRBV28
clone_size: many
j_call: TRBJ1-4
d_call: -

cdr3_aa: CASSTPPPGDYTEAFF
cdr3_nt: TGTGCCAGTAGTACGCCTCCGCCGGGGGATTACACTGAAGCTTTCTTT
v_call: TRBV19
clone_size: -
j_call: TRBJ1-1
d_call: -

cdr3_aa: CASCLGGVSYNEQFF
cdr3_nt: TGTGCCAGCTGTCTCGGCGGGGTGTCCTACAATGAGCAGTTCTTC
v_call: TRBV27
clone_size: few
j_call: TRBJ2-1
d_call: -

cdr3_aa: CASSPGLGGTGASDGYTF
cdr3_nt: TGTGCCAGCAGCCCAGGTTTAGGGGGGACCGGGGCCTCGGATGGCTACACCTTC
v_call: TRBV7-9
clone_size: -
j_call: TRBJ1-2
d_call: -

cdr3_aa: CATSRDEGSYEQYF
cdr3_nt: TGTGCCACCAGCAGAGATGAAGGGTCCTACGAGCAGTACTTC
v_call: TRBV15
clone_size: -
j_call: TRBJ2-7
d_call: -

cdr3_aa: CASRQGSSNEKLFF
cdr3_nt: TGTGCCAGTAGACAGGGATCTTCTAATGAAAAACTGTTTTTT
v_call: TRBV2
clone_size: many
j_call: TRBJ1-4
d_call: TRBD1